This passage covers 9 T cell receptor beta chains from one sample sequenced in a study of PD-L1 blockade in urothelial cancer. This table comes from immunoSEQ multiplex PCR, and its TCRdb copy is limited to in-frame clones, with some not included. The sample shows some 110,000 clones, approximately 89% of them seen only once. As for time point: peripheral blood 6 weeks after treatment start. The source was PBMCs, collected around atezolizumab (anti-PD-L1) treatment. These receptors were taken from a man aged 55-75 years with urothelial cancer.

The V gene is TRBV7-9, the J gene TRBJ1-5; 8 nucleotides agree with TRBD1. The CDR3 contains 16 residues. J lost 5 bases, V lost 5 bases, and 11 bases had no gene match. Germline V CDR1 and CDR2: SEHNR, FQNEAQ (reference sequence). In nucleotides, the CDR3 is TGTGCCAGCAGCCCCCTCCCGGACAGGGTAGATCAGCCCCAGCATTTT. Protein sequence: CASSPLPDRVDQPQHF. The variable domain in full, completed from reference TRBV7-9 and TRBJ1-5, reads DTGVSQNPRHKITKRGQNVTFRCDPISEHNRLYWYRQTLGQGPEFLTYFQNEAQLEKSRLLSDRFSAERPKGSFSTLEIQRTEQGDSAMYLCASSPLPDRVDQPQHFGDGTRLSIL.

The rearrangement uses TRBV11-2 and TRBJ1-5; 9 bases line up with TRBD1. Germline CDR1 and CDR2: SGHAT and FQNNGV. This CDR3 spans 18 amino acids. Trimming cost V 4 bases and J 1 base; bases outside gene matches: 11. The CDR3 spells CASSSRTGTGLSNQPQHF. The CDR3 nucleotides are TGTGCCAGCAGCTCTCGTACCGGGACAGGGTTAAGCAATCAGCCCCAGCATTTT.

This chain links TRBV5-1 with TRBJ1-1; TRBD1 matches 8 bases. The CDR3 contains 16 residues. The trim removed 0 bases at V and 1 base at J, leaving 5 bases unmatched. The germline gives CDR1 SGHRS, CDR2 YFSETQ. CDR3 coding DNA: TGCGCCAGCAGCTTGGGGGCGACAGGGGAGAACACTGAAGCTTTCTTT. Protein: CASSLGATGENTEAFF. Using reference TRBV5-1 and TRBJ1-1 for the parts outside the CDR3, the full variable domain is KAGVTQTPRYLIKTRGQQVTLSCSPISGHRSVSWYQQTPGQGLQFLFEYFSETQRNKGNFPGRFSGRQFSNSRSEMNVSTLELGDSALYLCASSLGATGENTEAFFGQGTRLTVV.

In this sample, this clone turned up once. This chain joins TRBV9 and TRBJ2-1; 7 bases align to TRBD2. The CDR3 loop spans 15 amino acids. CDR1 and CDR2 from the germline V gene are SGDLS and YYNGEE. V lost 0 bases and J lost 3; bases outside the gene matches: 3. Here the CDR3 reads CASSVGEGDYNEQFF. CDR3 DNA: TGTGCCAGCAGCGTAGGGGAGGGAGACTACAATGAGCAGTTCTTC.

About this clone: An end of the junction differs from the germline gene, which may be a read error. This sequence joins TRBV7-7 and TRBJ2-6; no clear D gene. This CDR3 region has 16 residues. From germline, CDR1 is SSHAT and CDR2 FNYEAQ (reference sequence). The CDR3 region is CASSPARAAGANVLTF. The CDR3 coding sequence is TGTGCTAGCAGCCCCGCGCGAGCCGCGGGGGCCAACGTCCTGACTTTC.

The V call is TRBV6-6, the J call TRBJ1-4, with 7 positions matching TRBD1. Losses at the gene ends were 5 bases for V and 8 bases for J; bases not matched to a gene: 8. The CDR3 is 14 amino acids. Per germline, CDR1 MNHNY and CDR2 SVGAGI (reference sequence). In DNA, the CDR3 is TGTGCCAGCAGTAGGGACAGTATCCAAGAAAAACTGTTTTTT. It specifies CASSRDSIQEKLFF.

This clone was detected only a few times. The chain couples TRBV15 to TRBJ1-1; D is perhaps TRBD1 (6 bases). Trimming left V 8 bases short and J 4 bases short, with 11 bases between. Germline V gives CDR1 LNHNV, CDR2 YYDKDF (reference sequence). This CDR3 contains 12 residues. The CDR3 DNA reads as TGTGCCACCGGTCGACAGGCCACTGAAGCTTTCTTT. Translating gives CATGRQATEAFF.

The chain carries TRBV7-9 and TRBJ2-1; 9 bases align to TRBD1. CDR1 and CDR2 (germline): SEHNR, FQNEAQ (reference sequence). The CDR3 is 15 amino acids. With 5 bases clipped from V and 3 bases from J, the junction kept 5 bases outside the gene matches. The CDR3 reads CASSARQGVYNEQFF. In DNA form, the CDR3 reads TGTGCCAGCAGCGCGCGACAGGGGGTCTACAATGAGCAGTTCTTC.

This chain connects TRBV5-8 to TRBJ2-7; D remains ambiguous. CDR3 length: 12 residues. Per the germline V gene, CDR1 is SGHTS and CDR2 is YDEGEE. V was trimmed by 1 base and J by 5 bases, leaving 7 bases between them. The CDR3 region is CASSLMRDEQYF. The CDR3 DNA is TGTGCCAGCAGCTTGATGAGAGACGAGCAGTACTTC.